One and the same sample provided the 17 T cell receptor beta chains below, sequenced in a study of cytomegalovirus exposure and HLA in healthy donors. A multiplex PCR was run with 60 Vbeta primers and 13 Jbeta primers. TCRdb's copy holds only in-frame clones and misses some; the assay was immunoSEQ multiplex PCR. The sample yields fewer than 250,000 clones, about 77% seen once. Sequencing was performed on PBMCs. Receptors were obtained from a man between 25 and 39 years old in good health and CMV-seropositive.

V usage is TRBV20-1 and J usage is TRBJ1-2; D possibly corresponds to TRBD1 (6 bases). This CDR3 has 11 residues. Germline V lookup: CDR1 DFQATT, CDR2 SNEGSKA (reference sequence). V lost 6 bases and J lost 3, with 8 bases in between. CDR3 DNA: TGCAGTGCGACAGGCTACTATGGCTACACCTTC. Protein: CSATGYYGYTF.

The chain joins TRBV9 to TRBJ1-3, with D possibly TRBD1 on 5 matching bases. This CDR3 comprises 16 residues. V lost 4 bases to trimming and J lost 0 bases, with 14 bases between them. Germline V gene data show CDR1 as SGDLS and CDR2 as YYNGEE. DNA for the CDR3: TGTGCCAGCAGCCCCCAGACAGTGCGCTCTGGAAACACCATATATTTT. Translating gives CASSPQTVRSGNTIYF.

This clone was seen a handful of times. The chain employs TRBV29-1 and TRBJ2-3; D may be TRBD2 (6 bases). CDR3 length: 16 residues. V was trimmed by 6 bases and J by 8 bases, leaving 27 bases between them. Per germline, CDR1 SQVTM and CDR2 ANQGSEA. This chain's CDR3 is CSVNSGTGAAGGTQYF. CDR3 bases: TGCAGCGTCAACTCCGGGACGGGAGCGGCTGGGGGTACGCAGTATTTT.

The genes are TRBV28 and TRBJ1-1; possible D gene TRBD1, 6 bases. With 3 bases removed from V and 1 base from J, the gap between germline ends came to 15 bases. From germline, CDR1 is MDHEN and CDR2 SYDVKM. The CDR3 length is 16 residues. CDR3: CASSLWQGFGNTEAFF. DNA of the CDR3: TGTGCCAGCAGTTTGTGGCAGGGGTTTGGGAACACTGAAGCTTTCTTT.

The chain employs TRBV11-2 and TRBJ2-3, with 12 bases aligning to TRBD1. Trimming cost V 5 bases and J 2 bases; bases outside gene matches: 11. The germline CDR1 and CDR2 sequences are SGHAT and FQNNGV. This CDR3 is 18 amino acids long. Here the CDR3 DNA reads TGTGCCAGCAGCGACCGGCGGGGGACAGGGGGCCTCACAGATACGCAGTATTTT. It specifies CASSDRRGTGGLTDTQYF.

J is TRBJ2-7 and V is TRBV4-3; TRBD2 agrees at 9 bases. Germline values: CDR1 LGHNA, CDR2 YSLEER. Trimming cost V 5 bases and J 1 base; bases outside gene matches: 6. CDR3 length equals 15 residues. The CDR3: CASSYAGGLSYEQYF. The CDR3, as DNA: TGCGCCAGCAGCTACGCGGGGGGGCTTTCCTACGAGCAGTACTTC.

The genes are TRBV9 and TRBJ1-4, with 8 bases aligning to TRBD1. Looked up from germline, CDR1 is SGDLS and CDR2 is YYNGEE. The CDR3 runs to 16 residues. The ends lost 4 bases at V and 7 bases at J; junction bases unmatched: 12. The CDR3 protein is CASSSYSTGGAEKLFF. The CDR3 DNA is TGTGCCAGCAGCTCATACTCCACAGGGGGGGCTGAAAAACTGTTTTTT. The variable domain in full, completed from reference TRBV9 and TRBJ1-4, reads DSGVTQTPKHLITATGQRVTLRCSPRSGDLSVYWYQQSLDQGLQFLIQYYNGEERAKGNILERFSAQQFPDLHSELNLSSLELGDSALYFCASSSYSTGGAEKLFFGSGTQLSVL.

This chain uses TRBV4-3 with TRBJ1-4; D uncertain. There are 14 residues in the CDR3. CDR1 and CDR2 (germline): LGHNA, YSLEER. Trimming removed 4 bases from V and 6 bases from J, with 12 bases in between. The CDR3 DNA reads as TGCGCCAGCAGCCCCGGGAGGGTGGATGAAAAACTGTTTTTT. Translation gives CASSPGRVDEKLFF.

The V call is TRBV25-1, the J call TRBJ2-3; 11 nucleotides match TRBD2. With 5 bases clipped from V and 3 bases from J, the junction kept 10 bases outside the gene matches. The CDR3 totals 17 residues. The V gene's germline CDR1 is MGHDK and CDR2 SYGVNS. The CDR3 DNA reads as TGTGCCAGCAGTCAGAGCCCGGGACTAGCGGTTACAGATACGCAGTATTTT. This codes for CASSQSPGLAVTDTQYF.

The CDR3 region is CASSPARAGPNEQYF. CDR3 nucleotide sequence: TGTGCCAGCAGCCCCGCTCGAGCGGGTCCAAACGAGCAGTACTTC. The chain uses TRBV7-9 and TRBJ2-7; possible D gene TRBD2, 6 bases. Trimming took off 5 bases at V and 5 bases at J, with 19 bases between the two ends. Looked up from germline, CDR1 is SEHNR and CDR2 is FQNEAQ (reference sequence). This CDR3 has 15 amino acids.

V is TRBV11-2 and J is TRBJ2-1; D not resolved. Trimming removed 1 base at V and 8 bases at J, with 12 bases between. The CDR3 is 14 amino acids. Germline V gene data show CDR1 as SGHAT and CDR2 as FQNNGV. The CDR3 protein is CASSLARLGYEQFF. Written as DNA, the CDR3 is TGTGCCAGCAGCTTAGCGAGACTCGGGTATGAGCAGTTCTTC.

V and J are TRBV30 and TRBJ2-4; 7 nucleotides line up with TRBD2. CDR1 is GTSNPN and CDR2 is SVGIG in the germline V gene (reference sequence). The J segment lost 3 bases and the V segment lost 3 bases, leaving 8 bases of the junction unmatched. The CDR3 is 15 amino acids. The CDR3 protein is CAWRVAGVGKNIQYF. The CDR3 nucleotides read TGTGCCTGGAGGGTTGCGGGGGTTGGCAAAAACATTCAGTACTTC.

This chain uses TRBV20-1 with TRBJ1-2; D possibly corresponds to TRBD1 (5 bases). The CDR3 is 10 amino acids. CDR1 DFQATT and CDR2 SNEGSKA come from the germline V gene (reference sequence). The CDR3 sequence: CRAGLYGYTF. The CDR3 DNA reads as TGCAGGGCGGGGCTCTATGGCTACACCTTC.

The rearrangement links TRBV14 to TRBJ2-7, with 9 nucleotides matching TRBD1. CDR1 is SGHDN and CDR2 is FVKESK in the germline V gene. This CDR3 is built from 15 residues. J was trimmed by 4 bases and V by 3 bases; bases with no gene match: 7. The CDR3 here is CASSQAPGQGYEQYF. CDR3 sequence (DNA): TGTGCCAGCAGCCAGGCCCCGGGACAGGGTTACGAGCAGTACTTC.

The chain is built from TRBV5-6 and TRBJ2-1, with 8 bases fitting TRBD2. Trimming cost V 4 bases and J 0 bases; bases outside gene matches: 3. The CDR3 contains 15 residues. Looked up from germline, CDR1 is SGHDT and CDR2 is YYEEEE. The CDR3 bases are TGTGCCAGCAGCCTCGGGGGGGCCTCCTACAATGAGCAGTTCTTC. It encodes CASSLGGASYNEQFF.

This clone was found once. The V and J genes are TRBV7-9 and TRBJ2-3, with TRBD1 as a possible D gene (6 bases). CDR1 and CDR2 from the germline V gene are SEHNR and FQNEAQ (reference sequence). V dropped 4 bases and J dropped 14 bases, with 19 bases sitting between them. The CDR3 is 13 amino acids. As DNA, the CDR3 is TGTGCCAGCAGCTCCCTGGACAGCCCTAGACGGTATTTT. It yields the protein CASSSLDSPRRYF.

The chain is built from TRBV7-9 and TRBJ2-7, with 11 bases fitting TRBD2. The trim removed 5 bases at V and 3 bases at J, leaving 12 bases unmatched. The length of the CDR3 is 17 residues. CDR1 is SEHNR, CDR2 FQNEAQ, per germline (reference sequence). DNA of the CDR3: TGTGCCAGCAGCCGCGGGGTAGCGGGAGGGTCTTTCTACGAGCAGTACTTC. Translating it yields CASSRGVAGGSFYEQYF.